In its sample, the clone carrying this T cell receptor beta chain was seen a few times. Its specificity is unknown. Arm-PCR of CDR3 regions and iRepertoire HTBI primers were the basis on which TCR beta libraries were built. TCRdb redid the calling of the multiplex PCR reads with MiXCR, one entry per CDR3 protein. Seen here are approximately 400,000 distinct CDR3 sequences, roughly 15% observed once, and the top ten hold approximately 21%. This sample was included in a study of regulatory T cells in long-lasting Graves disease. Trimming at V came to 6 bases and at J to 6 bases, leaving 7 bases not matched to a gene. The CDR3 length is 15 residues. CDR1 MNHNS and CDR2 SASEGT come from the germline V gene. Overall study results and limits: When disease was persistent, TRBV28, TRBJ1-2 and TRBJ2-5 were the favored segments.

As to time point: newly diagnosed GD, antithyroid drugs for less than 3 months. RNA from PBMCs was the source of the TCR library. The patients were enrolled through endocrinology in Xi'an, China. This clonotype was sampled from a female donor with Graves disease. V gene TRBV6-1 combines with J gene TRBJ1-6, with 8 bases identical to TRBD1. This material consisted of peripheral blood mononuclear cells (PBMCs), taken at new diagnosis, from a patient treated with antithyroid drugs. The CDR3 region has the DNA TGTGCCAGCAGGGGGGGGGACAGGACTAATTCACCCCTCCACTTT. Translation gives CASRGGDRTNSPLHF.